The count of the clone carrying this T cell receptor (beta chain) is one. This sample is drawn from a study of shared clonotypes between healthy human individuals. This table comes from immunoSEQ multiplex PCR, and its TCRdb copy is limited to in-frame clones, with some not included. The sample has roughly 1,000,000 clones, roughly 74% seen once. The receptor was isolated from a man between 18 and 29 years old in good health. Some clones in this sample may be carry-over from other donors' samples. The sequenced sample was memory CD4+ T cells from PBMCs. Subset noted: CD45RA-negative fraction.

The CDR3 DNA reads TGTGCCAGCAGCCCTCGACAGGGGACCTACACTGAAGCTTTCTTT. Translation gives CASSPRQGTYTEAFF. The rearrangement links TRBV9 to TRBJ1-1; TRBD1 agrees at 8 bases. Germline trimming cut 4 bases from V and 3 bases from J; bases unmatched to any gene: 8. Germline loops: CDR1 SGDLS, CDR2 YYNGEE. The CDR3 totals 15 residues.